This T cell receptor beta chain was captured by sequencing in a study of T cell responses to AZD1222 COVID-19 vaccine. Produced via immunoSEQ multiplex PCR; TCRdb's table is partial and in-frame only. The data contain 90,000 to 95,000 clones, 90% to 95% of them singletons. In regard to this clone: Its antigen is still unknown.

Study-wide results and caveats: The donors showed a predominance of white British ancestry and of females, with possible underestimation of clonal diversity. Spike-specific TCR breadth and depth rose after two AZD1222 doses.

The sequence was obtained from an adult in good health. The sample in question was peripheral blood, obtained on day 0 of AZD1222 vaccination.

CDR3 loop: CASSFRGMAEAFF. The DNA of the CDR3 is TGTGCCAGCAGTTTCAGGGGGATGGCTGAAGCTTTCTTT. This chain links TRBV27 with TRBJ1-1; 7 nucleotides line up with TRBD1. Per the germline V gene, CDR1 is MNHEY and CDR2 is SMNVEV (reference sequence). The CDR3 length is 13 residues. The V segment lost 3 bases and the J segment 6 bases; nucleotides outside the gene matches: 4.